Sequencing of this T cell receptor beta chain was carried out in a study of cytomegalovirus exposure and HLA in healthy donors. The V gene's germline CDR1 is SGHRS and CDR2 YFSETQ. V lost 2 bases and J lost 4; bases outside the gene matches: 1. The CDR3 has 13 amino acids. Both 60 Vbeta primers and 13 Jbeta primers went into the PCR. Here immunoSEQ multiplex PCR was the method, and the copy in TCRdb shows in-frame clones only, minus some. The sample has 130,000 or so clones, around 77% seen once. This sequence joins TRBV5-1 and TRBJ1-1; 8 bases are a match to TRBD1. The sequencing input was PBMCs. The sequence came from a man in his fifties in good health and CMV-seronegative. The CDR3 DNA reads TGCGCCAGCAGCTTTGGACAGGGCACTGAAGCTTTCTTT. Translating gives CASSFGQGTEAFF.